This T cell receptor (beta chain) appears in the sequencing data of a study of T-cell reconstitution after alpha-beta-depleted transplantation in children. CDR3 length: 15 amino acids. The ends lost 3 bases at V and 4 bases at J; junction bases unmatched: 1. CDR1 is KGHDR and CDR2 is SFDVKD in the germline V gene. This clonotype was seen a few times. As it was prepared, the TCRbeta library received unique molecular identifiers. TCRdb reprocessed the PCR reads with MiXCR, giving one entry per CDR3 protein. This sample has some 440,000 distinct CDR3 sequences, with around 15% found just once. The V and J genes are TRBV24-1 and TRBJ2-3; 12 nucleotides agree with TRBD2. The clonotype originates from a boy under two years old who had a stem cell transplant for Wiskott-Aldrich syndrome, so the T cells may come from the graft donor. The starting material was PBMCs, mostly from graft donor cells, obtained 360 days after TCRalphabeta/CD19-depleted stem cell transplant. The CDR3 bases are TGTGCCACCAGTGATCCTAGCGGGGGGGCAGATACGCAGTATTTT. Encoded protein: CATSDPSGGADTQYF.